A selection of T cell receptor beta chains follows, all from one sample in a study of CD8 T cells in Susac syndrome. MiXCR, run by TCRdb on the immunoSEQ multiplex PCR reads, gives a single entry per CDR3 protein. The sample lists 200,000 to 250,000 distinct CDR3 sequences, roughly 95% occurring once. Input material: CD4+ T cells from PBMCs. These receptors were taken from a human donor with multiple sclerosis. Each CDR3 is given with its conserved first and last residue. D genes are given only for firm matches.

d_gene,v_gene,j_gene,CDR3nt,CDR3aa
NA,TRBV3-1,TRBJ2-7,TGTGCCAGCAGCCAAGAACTAGCCTCCTACGAGCAGTACTTC,CASSQELASYEQYF
TRBD2,TRBV9,TRBJ2-3,TGTGCCAGCAGCCAGCCCCTAGCGGGAGTTACGCATACGCAGTATTTT,CASSQPLAGVTHTQYF
NA,TRBV30,TRBJ1-2,TGTGCCTGGAGACGACGAGGGAATTGGGCTAACTATGGCTACACCTTC,CAWRRRGNWANYGYTF
NA,TRBV20-1,TRBJ2-2,TGCAGTGCCAGGTGGTCCGGGGAGCTGTTTTTT,CSARWSGELFF
TRBD1,TRBV7-8,TRBJ1-1,TGTGCCAGCAGCTTAGAGGGGACAGTAAGTGCTTTCTTT,CASSLEGTVSAFF
NA,TRBV7-2,TRBJ2-7,TGTGCCAGCAGCTCGGACTTCAGCTCCTACGAGCAGTACTTC,CASSSDFSSYEQYF
NA,TRBV6-5,TRBJ2-2,TGTGCCGGAGGGGACCGGGACTCCCCCGGGGAGCTGTTTTTT,CAGGDRDSPGELFF
NA,TRBV29-1,TRBJ1-5,TGCAGCGTTGAAGGTCCTCAGCCCCAGCATTTT,CSVEGPQPQHF
NA,TRBV15,TRBJ1-1,TGTGCCACCAGCGTCACCTCTGGGACTGAAGCTTTCTTT,CATSVTSGTEAFF
NA,TRBV12-3/TRBV12-4,TRBJ2-7,TGTGCCAGCAGTTCCGGGACAAACTACGAGCAGTACTTC,CASSSGTNYEQYF